The 5 T cell receptor beta chains below were found in one sample sequenced in a study of T cells in women clearing cervical HPV infection. Here immunoSEQ multiplex PCR was the method, and the copy in TCRdb shows in-frame clones only, minus some. The sample table sets out around 33,000 clones. The sequenced material came from blood buffy coat. Every receptor here comes from a woman between 18 and 75 years old with a cervical HPV16 infection that either progressed to CIN3+ or cleared (not recorded which).

Concerning this clone itself: The read halts 3 residues ahead of the CDR3 end, with the missing end drawn from the germline J gene. The same CDR3 also results from other DNA sequences found in this sample. The rearrangement links TRBV18 to TRBJ2-1; a possible D gene is TRBD2 (7 bases). The germline V gene has CDR1 KGHSH and CDR2 LQKENI. The ends were cut back, 3 bases at V and 8 bases at J, with 23 bases in the middle. There are 17 residues in the CDR3. The CDR3 region is CASSPPSLGGREHEQFF. The CDR3 DNA, read in part, is TGTGCCAGCTCACCTCCCTCCCTCGGGGGGCGCGAACATGAG.

On this clone itself: The CDR3 end is not reached by the read, which stops 3 residues before it; the germline J gene fills it in. V and J are TRBV18 and TRBJ1-1, with D maybe TRBD1 (5 bases). Germline CDR1 KGHSH, CDR2 LQKENI. The ends were cut back, 8 bases at V and 3 bases at J, with 13 bases in the middle. This CDR3 spans 13 amino acids. The CDR3 spells CASLGTRDTEAFF. The sequenced part of the CDR3 DNA is TGTGCCAGCCTGGGGACTCGGGACACTGAA.

Comments on this clone: The read comes to an end 3 residues before the CDR3 does, leaving the germline J gene to fill in the end. This chain uses TRBV2 with TRBJ2-7; TRBD1 matches 7 bases. In germline, CDR1 is SNHLY, CDR2 FYNNEI. This CDR3 contains 13 residues. The V gene end was trimmed by 7 bases and the J gene end by 2 bases; junction bases not matched to a gene: 5. CDR3 sequence reads: CASTIDRAYEQYF. Partial CDR3 DNA: TGTGCCAGCACTATCGACAGGGCCTACGAG.

Concerning this clone: The read ends 3 residues shy of where the CDR3 ends; the end is completed using the germline J gene. This chain joins TRBV13 and TRBJ1-5, with a weak D call TRBD1 (5 bases). The CDR3 sequence is 14 residues long. Germline lookup yields CDR1 PRHDT and CDR2 FYEKMQ (reference sequence). V shed 0 bases and J shed 2 bases, with 5 bases lying between them. The CDR3 DNA, read in part, is TGTGCCAGCAGCTTAGGACAGGGCAATCAGCCC. This translates into CASSLGQGNQP. The whole CDR3 is CASSLGQGNQPQHF.

Details on this clone: Sequencing ends 3 residues short of the CDR3 end; the germline J gene provides the rest. The rearrangement joins TRBV5-6 to TRBJ2-1; 9 bases map to TRBD2. Looked up from germline, CDR1 is SGHDT and CDR2 is YYEEEE. The CDR3 length is 15 residues. After removal of 3 bases from V and 2 bases from J, the junction contained 3 bases not matched to a gene. The sequenced part of the CDR3 DNA is TGTGCCAGCAGCTCCCTAGCGGGAACCTACAATGAG. As protein: CASSSLAGTYNE. The complete CDR3 sequence is CASSSLAGTYNEQFF.